The 5 T cell receptor beta chains listed next were all sequenced from one sample in a study of blood T cell repertoires in COVID-19. Profiled with immunoSEQ multiplex PCR; TCRdb holds only in-frame clones, not every one. The profile shows around 97,000 clones, 84% of them singletons. The sequenced material came from peripheral blood. The receptors shown here come from a human donor in a cohort sampled during active COVID-19.

V usage is TRBV5-4 and J usage is TRBJ2-5, with 11 nucleotides matching TRBD1. The length of the CDR3 is 15 residues. Germline CDR1 reads SGHNT; CDR2 reads YYREEE (reference sequence). Losses at the gene ends were 4 bases for V and 1 base for J; bases not matched to a gene: 3. Here the CDR3 reads CASSLGQGVQETQYF. In DNA, the CDR3 is TGTGCCAGCAGCCTGGGACAGGGGGTCCAAGAGACCCAGTACTTC.

The chain has TRBV19 and TRBJ1-1; 7 bases line up with TRBD1. Germline-derived CDR1 and CDR2 are LNHDA and SQIVND (reference sequence). Trimming took 6 bases from V and 2 from J; bases not matched to a gene: 6. This CDR3 spans 14 amino acids. The CDR3 protein is CASRMGQLNTEAFF. The CDR3 coding sequence is TGTGCCAGTAGGATGGGACAGCTAAACACTGAAGCTTTCTTT.

The chain recombines TRBV30 with TRBJ1-1; D not resolved. Trimming removed 3 bases at V and 0 bases at J, with 14 bases between. Per germline, CDR1 GTSNPN and CDR2 SVGIG (reference sequence). This CDR3 region has 15 residues. The CDR3 sequence is CAWRDWGGVNTEAFF. The DNA of the CDR3 is TGTGCCTGGAGGGACTGGGGAGGCGTGAACACTGAAGCTTTCTTT.

This clone was counted between two and nine times. The chain is built from TRBV5-1 and TRBJ2-2, with a possible D match to TRBD2 (5 bases). The V end lost 0 bases, the J end lost 7 bases, and 10 bases lay between the germline ends. This CDR3 comprises 14 residues. CDR1 is SGHRS, CDR2 YFSETQ, per germline. This CDR3 reads CASSLGQEVGELFF. The CDR3 DNA follows: TGCGCCAGCAGCTTGGGGCAGGAGGTCGGGGAGCTGTTTTTT.

This rearrangement joins TRBV19 to TRBJ2-7; D possibly corresponds to TRBD2 (6 bases). Germline-derived CDR1 and CDR2 are LNHDA and SQIVND (reference sequence). Trimming took off 5 bases at V and 7 bases at J, with 21 bases between the two ends. The CDR3 consists of 15 residues. The CDR3: CASSLTRDFTREQYF. CDR3 bases: TGTGCCAGTAGTCTCACCCGGGACTTCACTAGGGAGCAGTACTTC.